This T cell receptor beta chain is drawn from a study of cytomegalovirus exposure and HLA in healthy donors. Study context: Most donors, roughly 82% of over 350 genotyped, fell in the Caucasian-associated ancestry cluster.

There are 13 residues in the CDR3. V gave up 4 bases and J gave up 7 bases, with 11 bases separating them. Germline CDR1 is LNHDA and CDR2 is SQIVND (reference sequence). The PCR ran on 60 Vbeta and 13 Jbeta primers. Here immunoSEQ multiplex PCR was the method, and the copy in TCRdb shows in-frame clones only, minus some. The sample has more than 70,000 clones; about 67% are singletons. The rearrangement links TRBV19 to TRBJ1-3; weak D call: TRBD1 (5 bases). Source material: PBMCs. The receptor comes from a man aged 40-49 years in good health and CMV-seropositive. CDR3 nucleotides: TGTGCCAGTAGTAACGTTGGGGGGAACACCATATATTTT. Translation: CASSNVGGNTIYF. The full variable domain, rest sourced from reference TRBV19 and TRBJ1-3, is DGGITQSPKYLFRKEGQNVTLSCEQNLNHDAMYWYRQDPGQGLRLIYYSQIVNDFQKGDIAEGYSVSREKKESFPLTVTSAQKNPTAFYLCASSNVGGNTIYFGEGSWLTVV.